These 25 T cell receptor beta chains share one sample of origin, sequenced in a study of T cells after somatic rescue of genetic block. Method: immunoSEQ multiplex PCR; TCRdb's copy keeps in-frame clones and lacks some. The sample has approximately 58,000 clones; 90% to 97% are singletons. The sequenced sample was peripheral blood mononuclear cells (PBMCs). These receptors came from a child under two years old.

J is TRBJ1-1 and V is TRBV11-2; tentatively, D is TRBD1 (5 bases). This CDR3 is 12 amino acids long. Trimming removed 2 bases at V and 4 bases at J, with 5 bases between. Per the germline V gene, CDR1 is SGHAT and CDR2 is FQNNGV. CDR3 bases: TGTGCCAGCAGCTTACAGGGCACTGAAGCTTTCTTT. This sequence encodes CASSLQGTEAFF.

The chain recombines TRBV5-1 with TRBJ1-1; 10 bases fit TRBD1. Germline loops: CDR1 SGHRS, CDR2 YFSETQ. The CDR3 contains 14 residues. Germline trimming cut 4 bases from V and 5 bases from J; bases unmatched to any gene: 5. The CDR3 is CASSPRDRGTEAFF. CDR3 bases: TGCGCCAGCAGCCCCCGGGACAGGGGAACTGAAGCTTTCTTT. The whole variable domain, remainder taken from reference TRBV5-1 and TRBJ1-1, is KAGVTQTPRYLIKTRGQQVTLSCSPISGHRSVSWYQQTPGQGLQFLFEYFSETQRNKGNFPGRFSGRQFSNSRSEMNVSTLELGDSALYLCASSPRDRGTEAFFGQGTRLTVV.

V is TRBV4-1 and J is TRBJ2-1; 10 nucleotides agree with TRBD1. Germline values: CDR1 MGHRA, CDR2 YSYEKL. V was pared by 6 bases and J by 5 bases, with 4 bases of the junction left unmatched. This CDR3 spans 14 amino acids. The DNA for the CDR3 is TGCGCCAGCAGGACCGGGACAGGGGACAATGAGCAGTTCTTC. It translates to CASRTGTGDNEQFF.

V usage is TRBV5-1 and J usage is TRBJ2-3, with 8 bases matching TRBD2. This CDR3 has 14 residues. V gave up 1 base and J gave up 5 bases; unmatched junction bases: 3. CDR1 SGHRS and CDR2 YFSETQ come from the germline V gene. The CDR3 reads CASSLYGRGDTQYF. The CDR3 DNA is TGCGCCAGCAGCTTGTACGGGAGGGGAGATACGCAGTATTTT.

The rearrangement links TRBV19 to TRBJ1-1; 11 nucleotides match TRBD1. J gave up 0 bases and V 3 bases, and 3 bases lay outside the gene matches. CDR3 length equals 16 residues. Germline CDR1 is LNHDA and CDR2 is SQIVND (reference sequence). CDR3 residues: CASSIRTGGLNTEAFF. CDR3 nucleotide sequence: TGTGCCAGTAGTATCCGGACAGGGGGCTTGAACACTGAAGCTTTCTTT.

This chain links TRBV28 with TRBJ1-1, with no clear D. CDR3 length: 11 amino acids. Trimming stripped 5 bases from V and 4 bases from J, with 5 bases between. The germline V gene encodes CDR1 MDHEN and CDR2 SYDVKM. The CDR3 sequence: CASSGLTEAFF. The CDR3 DNA follows: TGTGCCAGCAGTGGACTCACTGAAGCTTTCTTT.

The rearrangement links TRBV4-2 to TRBJ2-3, with 14 bases that match TRBD2. V lost 4 bases and J lost 4; bases outside the gene matches: 4. The V gene's germline CDR1 is LGHNA and CDR2 YNFKEQ. The CDR3 loop spans 16 amino acids. The CDR3 region is CASSPATSGRADTQYF. DNA for the CDR3: TGTGCCAGCAGCCCGGCGACTAGCGGGAGGGCAGATACGCAGTATTTT.

This clone was counted a single time. The chain recombines TRBV7-2 with TRBJ2-1, with 7 bases identical to TRBD2. There are 16 residues in the CDR3. V gave up 0 bases and J gave up 2 bases; unmatched junction bases: 4. Germline V gene lookup returns CDR1 SGHTA and CDR2 FQGNSA. CDR3 loop: CASSLAGGSPYNEQFF. The CDR3 DNA reads as TGTGCCAGCAGCTTAGCGGGGGGGAGCCCCTACAATGAGCAGTTCTTC.

The chain has TRBV18 and TRBJ2-7, with 10 bases lining up with TRBD1. V shed 1 base, J shed 3 bases, and the junction held 3 bases outside the gene matches. Germline V gives CDR1 KGHSH, CDR2 LQKENI. The CDR3 has 15 residues. This chain's CDR3 is CASSPRRTGGYEQYF. The CDR3 DNA reads as TGTGCCAGCTCACCACGTCGGACAGGGGGCTACGAGCAGTACTTC.

The chain recombines TRBV28 with TRBJ1-1, with D tentatively TRBD1 (6 bases). Per germline, CDR1 MDHEN and CDR2 SYDVKM. The V gene lost 6 bases and the J gene lost 1 base, with 15 bases spanning the gap. The CDR3 is made up of 15 amino acids. The CDR3 DNA reads TGTGCCAGCAGGCCGATACAGGGCCAGAACACTGAAGCTTTCTTT. It encodes CASRPIQGQNTEAFF.

This chain joins TRBV5-4 and TRBJ2-1; D is possibly TRBD1 (6 bases). This CDR3 region has 17 residues. Germline V gene sequence: CDR1 SGHNT, CDR2 YYREEE (reference sequence). V lost 4 bases and J lost 0, with 17 bases in between. The CDR3 DNA reads as TGTGCCAGCAGCGATACTGGACAGCCAGGCTCCTACAATGAGCAGTTCTTC. This gives the protein CASSDTGQPGSYNEQFF.

The genes are TRBV29-1 and TRBJ1-2; D is perhaps TRBD1 (6 bases). Per germline, CDR1 SQVTM and CDR2 ANQGSEA. The CDR3 consists of 11 residues. The V gene lost 7 bases and the J gene lost 7 bases, with 13 bases spanning the gap. Here the CDR3 reads CSAYREGGYTF. DNA for the CDR3: TGCAGCGCGTACAGGGAGGGTGGCTACACCTTC.

The chain carries TRBV25-1 and TRBJ1-5; 7 bases match TRBD1. The length of the CDR3 is 13 residues. The J segment lost 5 bases and the V segment lost 6 bases, leaving 4 bases of the junction unmatched. In germline, CDR1 is MGHDK, CDR2 SYGVNS. The CDR3 sequence: CASRTGRDQPQHF. The CDR3 coding sequence is TGTGCCAGCAGGACAGGGCGGGATCAGCCCCAGCATTTT.

The chain joins TRBV6-1 to TRBJ2-3; D unresolved. This CDR3 region has 12 residues. The ends were cut back, 8 bases at V and 0 bases at J, with 6 bases in the middle. From germline, CDR1 is MNHNS and CDR2 SASEGT. Here the CDR3 reads CASGVSTDTQYF. The CDR3 coding sequence is TGTGCCAGCGGAGTTAGCACAGATACGCAGTATTTT.

This chain joins TRBV6-5 and TRBJ2-5, with D unclear. From germline, CDR1 is MNHEY and CDR2 SVGAGI. V lost 0 bases, J lost 4 bases, and 6 bases lay in between. The CDR3 has 13 amino acids. The CDR3 reads CASSYSWGETQYF. DNA of the CDR3: TGTGCCAGCAGTTACTCGTGGGGAGAGACCCAGTACTTC.

This clone showed up just once. V gene TRBV5-4 combines with J gene TRBJ2-5; D may be TRBD1 (5 bases). V lost 0 bases and J lost 5, with 8 bases in between. The germline V gene encodes CDR1 SGHNT and CDR2 YYREEE (reference sequence). The CDR3 spans 13 residues. The CDR3 DNA follows: TGTGCCAGCAGCTTGGAGGCAGGGGAGACCCAGTACTTC. This encodes CASSLEAGETQYF.

The chain links TRBV2 to TRBJ1-3; 9 bases are a match to TRBD1. This CDR3 has 15 residues. J was trimmed by 4 bases and V by 8 bases; bases with no gene match: 9. Germline V gene lookup returns CDR1 SNHLY and CDR2 FYNNEI. The CDR3 sequence: CASGKGQGTGNTIYF. CDR3 coding DNA: TGTGCCAGCGGGAAAGGACAGGGGACGGGAAACACCATATATTTT.

This rearrangement joins TRBV10-3 to TRBJ1-1, with TRBD1 matching over 12 bases. The CDR3 runs to 14 residues. CDR1 is ENHRY and CDR2 is SYGVKD in the germline V gene. J gave up 6 bases and V 6 bases, and 5 bases lay outside the gene matches. The CDR3 reads CAISERDRGPEAFF. The CDR3 DNA follows: TGTGCCATCAGCGAGCGGGACAGGGGGCCTGAAGCTTTCTTT.

This chain links TRBV5-6 with TRBJ2-1; TRBD1 is a possible D gene (5 bases). The CDR3 has 15 residues. Trimming left V 4 bases short and J 0 bases short, with 11 bases between. Germline CDR1 reads SGHDT; CDR2 reads YYEEEE. CDR3 in amino acids: CASSLGVISYNEQFF. DNA for the CDR3: TGTGCCAGCAGCCTAGGGGTAATCTCCTACAATGAGCAGTTCTTC.

In its sample, this clone was seen once. V is TRBV27 and J is TRBJ2-2; the D gene is possibly TRBD1 (7 bases). The length of the CDR3 is 18 residues. V shed 1 base and J shed 5 bases, with 20 bases lying between them. The V gene's germline CDR1 is MNHEY and CDR2 SMNVEV (reference sequence). The CDR3 region is CASSLYGLRAGGTGELFF. The CDR3 DNA follows: TGTGCCAGCAGTTTATACGGATTGAGGGCAGGGGGGACCGGGGAGCTGTTTTTT.

The V gene is TRBV6-5, the J gene TRBJ2-7; D gene ambiguous. This CDR3 is 14 amino acids long. V lost 1 base, J lost 0 bases, and 7 bases lay in between. Germline CDR1 reads MNHEY; CDR2 reads SVGAGI. The CDR3 spells CASSYLGLSYEQYF. The CDR3 nucleotides read TGTGCCAGCAGTTACTTGGGCCTCTCCTACGAGCAGTACTTC.

The CDR3 DNA sequence: TGTGCCAGCAGCTTGGGACTAGCGGGCACCGGGGAGCTGTTTTTT. It translates to CASSLGLAGTGELFF. The chain is built from TRBV13 and TRBJ2-2, with 12 bases lining up with TRBD2. The CDR3 contains 15 residues. Germline CDR1 reads PRHDT; CDR2 reads FYEKMQ (reference sequence). V shed 3 bases and J 4 bases; nucleotides not matched to a gene: 0.

The chain carries TRBV11-2 and TRBJ1-6; D uncertain. The CDR3 runs to 13 residues. With 2 bases removed from V and 14 bases from J, the gap between germline ends came to 13 bases. Germline lookup yields CDR1 SGHAT and CDR2 FQNNGV. The CDR3 region has the DNA TGTGCCAGCAGCTTACCGTGGTCCGGAACCCTCCACTTT. Its translation: CASSLPWSGTLHF.

V usage is TRBV7-2 and J usage is TRBJ1-2; 7 nucleotides align to TRBD1. Germline trimming cut 4 bases from V and 3 bases from J; bases unmatched to any gene: 2. CDR3 length: 13 residues. Germline lookup yields CDR1 SGHTA and CDR2 FQGNSA. In DNA, the CDR3 is TGTGCCAGCAGCTACGGGACAGACTATGGCTACACCTTC. This translates into CASSYGTDYGYTF.

This clone was seen once. This chain links TRBV5-1 with TRBJ2-7; 11 nucleotides agree with TRBD1. Per germline, CDR1 SGHRS and CDR2 YFSETQ. The CDR3 is 14 amino acids. The V segment lost 2 bases and the J segment 4 bases; nucleotides outside the gene matches: 2. This CDR3 reads CASSFGDRGYEQYF. CDR3 DNA: TGCGCCAGCAGCTTCGGGGACAGGGGGTACGAGCAGTACTTC.